This TCR beta chain was captured in a study of blood T cells in healthy people across ages. Using a J-beta primer mix together with a sample-barcoded 5' primer, a second PCR was run for roughly 6 to 12 cycles. TCRdb reanalysed the 5' RACE reads using MiXCR and keeps one entry per CDR3 protein. The sample holds approximately 2,000,000 distinct CDR3 sequences, 35% to 50% seen once. The junction had 2 bases not matched to a gene; V was cut back by 1 base and J by 6 bases. From germline, CDR1 is MNHNS and CDR2 SASEGT. The length of the CDR3 is 15 residues. The specimen sequenced was blood. The TCR comes from a human donor in good health. The J gene is TRBJ1-5, the V gene TRBV6-1; 11 nucleotides match TRBD1. This CDR3 reads CASSEVGTGGQPQHF. CDR3 DNA: TGTGCCAGCAGTGAAGTCGGGACAGGGGGTCAGCCCCAGCATTTT.